This is a list of T cell receptor beta chains from one sample in a study of cytomegalovirus exposure and HLA in healthy donors. Some clones are missing from TCRdb's copy, which holds only in-frame ones; the method was immunoSEQ multiplex PCR. The data show roughly 280,000 clones, roughly 85% seen once. The sequencing input was PBMCs. The receptors originated from a woman under 30 in good health and CMV-seronegative. Each CDR3 is given without its conserved first and last residue. The order of the fields is V gene, CDR3 length, CDR3 protein.

v_gene: TRBV4-3; len: 15; CDR3aa: ASSLGWRQGADETQY
v_gene: TRBV29-1; len: 12; CDR3aa: SVAPETIYYGYT
v_gene: TRBV19; len: 14; CDR3aa: ASSPQDAGGPREQF
v_gene: TRBV9; len: 11; CDR3aa: ASSAGMLEGYT
v_gene: TRBV27; len: 15; CDR3aa: ASSLYGDRGSNQPQH
v_gene: TRBV5-4; len: 11; CDR3aa: ASSATSDYEQY
v_gene: TRBV11-2; len: 14; CDR3aa: ASSLRRGGPNNEQF
v_gene: TRBV4-3; len: 15; CDR3aa: ASSIQPRQTGDNEQF
v_gene: TRBV27; len: 10; CDR3aa: ASSFRGQPQH
v_gene: TRBV9; len: 13; CDR3aa: ASSPETGIYTEAF
v_gene: TRBV5-6; len: 12; CDR3aa: ASSLDRGSYEQY
v_gene: TRBV7-2; len: 11; CDR3aa: ASSFSRDQPQH
v_gene: TRBV4-1; len: 12; CDR3aa: ASSQPDRGREAF
v_gene: TRBV7-9; len: 12; CDR3aa: ASSLDQGEQPQH
v_gene: TRBV6-1; len: 11; CDR3aa: AGQVNSGNTIY
v_gene: TRBV4-1; len: 14; CDR3aa: ASRSRLAGGGDTQY
v_gene: TRBV5-1; len: 13; CDR3aa: ASSSRDRANQPQH